Below, one T cell receptor beta chain is given with its context. The antigen is undetermined. This sample was taken from a study of Ad26.COV2.S vaccination and SARS-CoV-2 variants. The CDR3 runs to 16 residues. V was clipped by 4 bases and J by 4 bases, with 19 bases between them. Germline V gene sequence: CDR1 SGHRS, CDR2 YFSETQ. Method: immunoSEQ multiplex PCR; TCRdb's copy keeps in-frame clones and lacks some. This sample has more than 300,000 clones, with 85% found just once. Treatment given: some 19 received Ad26.COV2.S at low or high dose, single or two shots; several received placebo; per-sample allocation not given. Specimen acquisition occurred on day 63 following the initial vaccine or placebo injection. Regarding the study as a whole: People who got the vaccine had more spike-specific TCR breadth than people who got placebo.

Specimen: peripheral blood, collected in a trial of Ad26.COV2.S vaccine versus placebo. This chain links TRBV5-1 with TRBJ2-3; a weak D match, TRBD1 (6 bases). This TCR was sampled from a person between 18 and 65 years old who received the Ad26.COV2.S COVID-19 vaccine or a placebo. Here the CDR3 DNA reads TGCGCCAGCAGCCTTGCAGGGGCCCCCGGGGCAGATACGCAGTATTTT. It specifies CASSLAGAPGADTQYF.